The clone carrying this T cell receptor (beta chain) came up a few times. The J segment lost 0 bases and the V segment lost 1 base, leaving 12 bases of the junction unmatched. The V gene's germline CDR1 is SGHVS and CDR2 FQNEAQ. The CDR3 sequence is 21 residues long. This record comes from a study of T-cell memory formation after mild COVID-19. TCR alpha and TCR beta cDNA libraries with sample barcodes and UMIs came from 5'RACE using constant-segment primers. TCRdb ran MiXCR on the 5' RACE reads and lists one entry per CDR3 protein. The table shows 400,000 to 550,000 distinct CDR3 sequences, with 20% to 25% occurring only once.

The sequencing input was PBMCs or a T cell subset sorted from them (not recorded which). The origin of this receptor is an adult woman who had mild COVID-19 (a few samples of this study predate the infection). Cell type and time point are not known. The genes are TRBV7-8 and TRBJ2-3; 14 bases map to TRBD2. CDR3 loop: CASSLVRTSGRPRSSTDTQYF. Written as DNA, the CDR3 is TGTGCCAGCAGCTTAGTGCGGACTAGCGGGAGGCCCCGTTCCAGCACAGATACGCAGTATTTT.